This T cell receptor (beta chain) was documented in a study of CD8 T cells in ankylosing spondylitis. Overall study findings and caveats: A motif in TCR beta, a set of eight highly homologous variants, appeared characteristic of ankylosing spondylitis blood. Significant enrichment of disease-linked clones was reportedly seen in matched ankylosing spondylitis synovial fluid.

The CDR3 sequence is 13 residues long. Trimming at V came to 7 bases and at J to 7 bases, leaving 9 bases not matched to a gene. This clonotype has only a few counts. Its antigen is unknown. In TCRdb, the 5' RACE reads were re-called with MiXCR into one record per CDR3 protein. The table lists 300,000 to 350,000 distinct CDR3 sequences, less than 25% of them singletons. Material: blood, either unsorted or a sorted T cell fraction (not recorded which). This sequence originates from a female donor with ankylosing spondylitis or in good health (not recorded which). The gene calls are TRBV12-3 or TRBV12-4 and TRBJ1-2, with TRBD1 matching 7 bases. CDR3 coding DNA: TGTGCCAGCATCTTAGGGACAGTTTCTGGCTACACCTTC. The encoded protein is CASILGTVSGYTF.